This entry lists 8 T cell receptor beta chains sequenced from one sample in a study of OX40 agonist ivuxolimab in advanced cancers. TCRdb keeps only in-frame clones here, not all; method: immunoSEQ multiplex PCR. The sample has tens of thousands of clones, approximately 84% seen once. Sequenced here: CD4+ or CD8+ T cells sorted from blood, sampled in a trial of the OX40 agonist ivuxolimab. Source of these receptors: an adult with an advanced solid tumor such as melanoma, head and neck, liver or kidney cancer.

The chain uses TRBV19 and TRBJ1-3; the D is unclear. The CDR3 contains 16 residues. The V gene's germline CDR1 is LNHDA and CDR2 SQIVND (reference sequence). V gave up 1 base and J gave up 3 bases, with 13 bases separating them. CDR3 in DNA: TGTGCCAGTAGTATAGGGCCTTTGGGGTATGGAAACACCATATATTTT. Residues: CASSIGPLGYGNTIYF.

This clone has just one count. The CDR3 protein is CASSLMRGISYNEQFF. CDR3 sequence (DNA): TGTGCCAGCAGCTTAATGCGGGGGATCTCCTACAATGAGCAGTTCTTC. This chain uses TRBV5-4 with TRBJ2-1; 7 bases are a match to TRBD2. CDR1 SGHNT and CDR2 YYREEE come from the germline V gene (reference sequence). Losses at the gene ends were 2 bases for V and 0 bases for J; bases not matched to a gene: 5. There are 16 residues in the CDR3.

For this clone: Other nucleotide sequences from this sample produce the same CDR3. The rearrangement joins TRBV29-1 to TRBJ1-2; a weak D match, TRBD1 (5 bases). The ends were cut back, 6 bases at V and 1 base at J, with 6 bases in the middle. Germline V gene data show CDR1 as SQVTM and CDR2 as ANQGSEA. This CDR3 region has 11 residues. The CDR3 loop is CSVGGNYGYTF. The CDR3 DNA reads TGCAGCGTGGGGGGTAACTATGGCTACACCTTC. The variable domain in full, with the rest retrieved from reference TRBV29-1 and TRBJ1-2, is SAVISQKPSRDICQRGTSLTIQCQVDSQVTMMFWYRQQPGQSLTLIATANQGSEATYESGFVIDKFPISRPNLTFSTLTVSNMSPEDSSIYLCSVGGNYGYTFGSGTRLTVV.

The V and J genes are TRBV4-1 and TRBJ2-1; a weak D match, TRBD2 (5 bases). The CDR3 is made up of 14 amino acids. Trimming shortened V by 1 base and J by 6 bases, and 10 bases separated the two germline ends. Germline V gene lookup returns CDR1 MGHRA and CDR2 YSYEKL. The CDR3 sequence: CASSQAPTSNEQFF. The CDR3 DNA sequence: TGCGCCAGCAGCCAAGCCCCCACTAGCAATGAGCAGTTCTTC.

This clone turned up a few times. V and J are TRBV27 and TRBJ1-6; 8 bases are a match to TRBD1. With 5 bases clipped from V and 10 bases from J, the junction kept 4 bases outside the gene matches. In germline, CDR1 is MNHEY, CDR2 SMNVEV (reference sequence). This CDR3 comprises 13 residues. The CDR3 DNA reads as TGTGCCAGCAGTGGACAGGGACGGTCACCCCTCCACTTT. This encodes CASSGQGRSPLHF.

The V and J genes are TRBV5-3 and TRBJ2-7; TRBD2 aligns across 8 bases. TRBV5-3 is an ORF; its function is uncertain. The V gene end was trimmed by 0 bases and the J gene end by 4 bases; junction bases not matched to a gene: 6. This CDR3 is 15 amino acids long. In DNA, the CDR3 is TGTGCCAGAAGCTTGGATCCAGCGGGAGATTACGAGCAGTACTTC. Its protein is CARSLDPAGDYEQYF.

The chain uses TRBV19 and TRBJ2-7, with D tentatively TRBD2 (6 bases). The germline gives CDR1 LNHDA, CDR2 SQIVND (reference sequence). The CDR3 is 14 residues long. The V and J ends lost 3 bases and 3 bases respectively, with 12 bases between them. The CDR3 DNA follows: TGTGCCAGTAGTATCGGGAGTGGCGGCTACGAGCAGTACTTC. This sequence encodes CASSIGSGGYEQYF.

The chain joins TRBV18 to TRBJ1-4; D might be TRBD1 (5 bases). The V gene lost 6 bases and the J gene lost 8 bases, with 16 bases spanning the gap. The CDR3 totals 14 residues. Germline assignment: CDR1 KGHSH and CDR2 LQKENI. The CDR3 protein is CASSLDGGKEKLFF. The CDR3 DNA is TGTGCCAGCTCCCTGGACGGGGGGAAGGAAAAACTGTTTTTT. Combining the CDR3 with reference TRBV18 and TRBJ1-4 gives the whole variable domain NAGVMQNPRHLVRRRGQEARLRCSPMKGHSHVYWYRQLPEEGLKFMVYLQKENIIDESGMPKERFSAEFPKEGPSILRIQQVVRGDSAAYFCASSLDGGKEKLFFGSGTQLSVL.